A single sample gave rise to the 14 T cell receptor beta chains below, sequenced in a study of blood T cell repertoires in COVID-19. TCRdb's table, derived via immunoSEQ multiplex PCR, lists solely in-frame clones and lacks some. Of around 150,000 clones listed, roughly 82% are singletons. The sequenced sample consisted of peripheral blood. The receptors shown here come from a man aged 65-85 years with acute or convalescent COVID-19.

This chain uses TRBV27 with TRBJ1-5, with 9 bases lining up with TRBD1. Germline trimming cut 6 bases from V and 5 bases from J; bases unmatched to any gene: 5. Germline V gives CDR1 MNHEY, CDR2 SMNVEV (reference sequence). The CDR3 contains 14 residues. CDR3 protein: CASSLQGAHQPQHF. CDR3 DNA: TGTGCCAGCAGCCTACAGGGGGCGCATCAGCCCCAGCATTTT.

The chain links TRBV28 to TRBJ1-1, with 9 positions matching TRBD1. Losses at the gene ends were 10 bases for V and 4 bases for J; bases not matched to a gene: 7. There are 13 residues in the CDR3. Looked up from germline, CDR1 is MDHEN and CDR2 is SYDVKM. CDR3 amino acids: CATDRGQGTEAFF. The DNA of the CDR3 is TGTGCCACTGACAGGGGACAGGGCACTGAAGCTTTCTTT. The entire variable domain, with the rest obtained from reference TRBV28 and TRBJ1-1, is as follows: DVKVTQSSRYLVKRTGEKVFLECVQDMDHENMFWYRQDPGLGLRLIYFSYDVKMKEKGDIPEGYSVSREKKERFSLILESASTNQTSMYLCATDRGQGTEAFFGQGTRLTVV.

The V gene is TRBV11-2, the J gene TRBJ2-7; TRBD1 aligns across 7 bases. The CDR3 runs to 15 residues. Germline CDR1 is SGHAT and CDR2 is FQNNGV. Trimming removed 2 bases from V and 5 bases from J; junction bases left unmatched: 9. CDR3 in amino acids: CASSLYDREVDEQYF. The CDR3 nucleotides are TGTGCCAGCAGCTTATACGACAGGGAAGTGGACGAGCAGTACTTC.

This clone was seen a handful of times. The chain has TRBV5-1 and TRBJ2-1, with a weak D call TRBD2 (6 bases). V was pared by 0 bases and J by 14 bases, with 15 bases between. The CDR3 length is 13 residues. Germline V gene lookup returns CDR1 SGHRS and CDR2 YFSETQ. CDR3 DNA: TGCGCCAGCAGCTTGGAGGCTGGAGGGAGTAAGTTCTTC. Translating gives CASSLEAGGSKFF.

The chain is built from TRBV7-2 and TRBJ2-5; D is perhaps TRBD2 (5 bases). Germline V gene lookup returns CDR1 SGHTA and CDR2 FQGNSA. V lost 2 bases and J 2 bases, leaving 15 bases between the germline ends. The CDR3 has 16 residues. This CDR3 reads CASSLNRGIGQETQYF. The CDR3 nucleotides read TGTGCCAGCAGCTTAAACCGGGGTATCGGGCAAGAGACCCAGTACTTC.

This clone was recorded only once. The CDR3 DNA reads TGTGCCAGCAGCTTAGCGGGGACTAGCGGGGCCACAGATACGCAGTATTTT. It yields the protein CASSLAGTSGATDTQYF. The rearrangement links TRBV7-2 to TRBJ2-3, with 13 nucleotides matching TRBD2. V shed 0 bases, J shed 2 bases, and the junction held 2 bases outside the gene matches. CDR1 SGHTA and CDR2 FQGNSA come from the germline V gene. CDR3 length: 17 residues.

This chain connects TRBV27 to TRBJ2-5, with 9 bases fitting TRBD1. There are 14 residues in the CDR3. Germline CDR1 reads MNHEY; CDR2 reads SMNVEV (reference sequence). The trim removed 5 bases at V and 5 bases at J, leaving 6 bases unmatched. CDR3 region: CASSGQGRVETQYF. The CDR3 bases are TGTGCCAGCAGTGGACAGGGGAGGGTGGAGACCCAGTACTTC.

V and J are TRBV6-5 and TRBJ1-1, with 7 bases that match TRBD1. Losses at the gene ends were 8 bases for V and 5 bases for J; bases not matched to a gene: 11. Germline-derived CDR1 and CDR2 are MNHEY and SVGAGI. This CDR3 has 14 amino acids. CDR3 in amino acids: CASYRQGSGTEAFF. The DNA of the CDR3 is TGTGCCAGCTATAGACAGGGCTCTGGGACTGAAGCTTTCTTT.

The V call is TRBV27, the J call TRBJ1-5; possibly TRBD1 for D (5 bases). The length of the CDR3 is 15 residues. Trimming took 2 bases from V and 3 from J, leaving 11 bases between them. In germline, CDR1 is MNHEY, CDR2 SMNVEV (reference sequence). The CDR3 protein is CASSLNRQNNQPQHF. The CDR3 coding sequence is TGTGCCAGCAGTTTAAATAGACAGAACAATCAGCCCCAGCATTTT.

This clone has just a few counts. The chain is built from TRBV6-5 and TRBJ1-1; 8 positions match TRBD1. V trimming: 4 bases; J trimming: 5 bases; junction bases outside the gene matches: 6. Germline lookup yields CDR1 MNHEY and CDR2 SVGAGI. The CDR3 spans 14 residues. CDR3 residues: CASSSQGAGTEAFF. In nucleotides, the CDR3 is TGTGCCAGCAGTTCCCAGGGGGCTGGGACTGAAGCTTTCTTT.

This chain connects TRBV5-6 to TRBJ2-2; 14 bases align to TRBD2. The CDR3 consists of 18 residues. The junction had 6 bases not matched to a gene; V was cut back by 0 bases and J by 5 bases. Per germline, CDR1 SGHDT and CDR2 YYEEEE. Here the CDR3 DNA reads TGTGCCAGCAGCTTGGCTGGGACTAGCGGGAGTGTTACCGGGGAGCTGTTTTTT. Its protein is CASSLAGTSGSVTGELFF.

The genes are TRBV2 and TRBJ1-2; the D gene is possibly TRBD1 (5 bases). V lost 3 bases and J lost 0, with 8 bases in between. CDR3 length equals 14 residues. Germline CDR1 reads SNHLY; CDR2 reads FYNNEI. The CDR3, as DNA: TGTGCCAGCAGTGACAGGGATGCTAACTATGGCTACACCTTC. It encodes CASSDRDANYGYTF.

The V call is TRBV19, the J call TRBJ2-5, with 10 bases identical to TRBD2. CDR3 length: 15 residues. The V gene end was trimmed by 4 bases and the J gene end by 4 bases; junction bases not matched to a gene: 6. Germline-derived CDR1 and CDR2 are LNHDA and SQIVND (reference sequence). This CDR3 is CASSTPSGSGETQYF. The CDR3 coding sequence is TGTGCCAGTAGTACCCCTAGCGGGAGTGGAGAGACCCAGTACTTC.

The rearrangement links TRBV15 to TRBJ2-7, with no clear D. Germline V gives CDR1 LNHNV, CDR2 YYDKDF (reference sequence). The CDR3 runs 14 residues. Trimming pared 0 bases from V and 6 bases from J, leaving 12 bases between. The CDR3 spells CATSRDRTAGEQYF. The CDR3 DNA reads TGTGCCACCAGCAGAGATCGAACGGCAGGCGAGCAGTACTTC.